This entry lists 29 T cell receptor beta chains sequenced from one sample in a study of T cells in Graves' hyperthyroidism and ophthalmopathy (dated by TCRdb to about 2019). Library generation was performed with multiplex PCR. Sequenced using an Illumina HiSeq 2000. Amplification of TCR beta CDR3 regions was carried out from RNA transcripts. A first-round RT-PCR of the TCR CDR3 used the HTBI primer set with the Qiagen OneStep RT-PCR kit. TCRdb reran the public reads through fastp at Q25 and MiXCR, keeping productive beta chains. Each entry merges the rows of one CDR3 protein and shows their most common DNA and genes. The sample table holds about 420,000 distinct CDR3 sequences, of which roughly 15% were seen once. The ten most abundant clones make up less than 6.5% of the sample. The specimen sequenced was blood. The receptor set was obtained from a woman younger than 35 with Graves' hyperthyroidism.

This clonotype was seen ten or more times. This chain uses TRBV5-5 with TRBJ1-1; D call uncertain. Germline CDR1 SGHKS, CDR2 YYEKEE (reference sequence). The V end lost 0 bases, the J end lost 0 bases, and 9 bases lay between the germline ends. The CDR3 has 15 residues. This chain's CDR3 is CASSLGIGMNTEAFF. In nucleotides, the CDR3 is TGTGCCAGCAGCTTGGGTATAGGGATGAACACTGAAGCTTTCTTT.

The V call is TRBV20-1, the J call TRBJ2-7, with 7 bases that match TRBD2. Germline V lookup: CDR1 DFQATT, CDR2 SNEGSKA (reference sequence). J was trimmed by 4 bases and V by 2 bases; bases with no gene match: 8. The length of the CDR3 is 14 residues. The CDR3 sequence is CSARSTSRDYEQYF. The CDR3 DNA reads as TGCAGTGCTAGATCGACTAGCAGAGATTACGAGCAGTACTTC.

The genes are TRBV24-1 and TRBJ1-3; D gene ambiguous. V was pared by 7 bases and J by 2 bases, with 11 bases between. The CDR3 sequence is 14 residues long. CDR1 and CDR2 (germline): KGHDR, SFDVKD. CDR3: CATSEGGTGNTIYF. Here the CDR3 DNA reads TGTGCCACCAGCGAAGGAGGAACTGGAAACACCATATATTTT.

This clonotype was observed a handful of times. This may arise from a read error, as a much more abundant clone is one base away. This chain connects TRBV2 to TRBJ2-1; 9 bases fit TRBD2. The CDR3 contains 12 residues. V lost 8 bases, J lost 12 bases, and 8 bases stayed unmatched. Germline V gives CDR1 SNHLY, CDR2 FYNNEI. Here the CDR3 reads CASGRASGVQFF. For the CDR3, the DNA is TGTGCCAGCGGAAGGGCTAGCGGGGTGCAGTTCTTC. Together with reference TRBV2 and TRBJ2-1, the CDR3 gives the full variable domain: EPEVTQTPSHQVTQMGQEVILRCVPISNHLYFYWYRQILGQKVEFLVSFYNNEISEKSEIFDDQFSVERPDGSNFTLKIRSTKLEDSAMYFCASGRASGVQFFGPGTRLTVL.

This clonotype was seen only a few times. The chain has TRBV30 and TRBJ1-1; TRBD1 matches 7 bases. This CDR3 is built from 14 residues. Germline V gene data show CDR1 as GTSNPN and CDR2 as SVGIG (reference sequence). V was pared by 3 bases and J by 3 bases, with 7 bases of the junction left unmatched. The CDR3 sequence is CAWSRRGRHTEAFF. The CDR3 bases are TGTGCCTGGAGCCGCAGGGGGAGGCACACTGAAGCTTTCTTT.

This clonotype was seen repeatedly, ten times or more. The chain combines TRBV28 with TRBJ2-6; D not resolved. Germline V gene lookup returns CDR1 MDHEN and CDR2 SYDVKM. Trimming took off 4 bases at V and 0 bases at J, with 10 bases between the two ends. The CDR3 totals 16 residues. CDR3: CASSSRTYSGANVLTF. The CDR3 nucleotides are TGTGCCAGCAGTTCCCGGACCTACTCTGGGGCCAACGTCCTGACTTTC. Filled out from reference TRBV28 and TRBJ2-6, the complete variable domain reads DVKVTQSSRYLVKRTGEKVFLECVQDMDHENMFWYRQDPGLGLRLIYFSYDVKMKEKGDIPEGYSVSREKKERFSLILESASTNQTSMYLCASSSRTYSGANVLTFGAGSRLTVL.

The chain is built from TRBV9 and TRBJ2-1; maybe TRBD1 (6 bases). Germline CDR1 and CDR2: SGDLS and YYNGEE. The ends were cut back, 6 bases at V and 4 bases at J, with 14 bases in the middle. This CDR3 has 14 amino acids. This CDR3 is CASTPGQSYNEQFF. The CDR3 DNA follows: TGTGCCAGCACCCCAGGACAGAGTTACAATGAGCAGTTCTTC.

In its sample, this clonotype was seen many times. The CDR3 loop is CSGSAGYEQYF. The CDR3 DNA is TGCAGCGGGAGTGCCGGATACGAGCAGTACTTC. This rearrangement joins TRBV29-1 to TRBJ2-7; no clear D gene. Germline-derived CDR1 and CDR2 are SQVTM and ANQGSEA. V shed 7 bases and J shed 4 bases, with 11 bases lying between them. There are 11 residues in the CDR3.

This clonotype was picked up many times. The chain is built from TRBV30 and TRBJ1-5, with D possibly being TRBD1 (6 bases). Trimming removed 7 bases from V and 2 bases from J, with 15 bases in between. The CDR3 spans 14 residues. Germline V CDR1 and CDR2: GTSNPN, SVGIG (reference sequence). DNA for the CDR3: TGTGCCTACCAACAGGGCCAGGGCAATCAGCCCCAGCATTTT. Protein product: CAYQQGQGNQPQHF.

A remark on this clonotype: This may arise from a read error, as a much more abundant clone is one base away. The chain has TRBV29-1 and TRBJ2-2, with D tentatively TRBD1 or TRBD2 (5 bases each). Trimming left V 5 bases short and J 1 base short, with 8 bases between. CDR1 is SQVTM and CDR2 is ANQGSEA in the germline V gene. This CDR3 contains 13 residues. The CDR3 coding sequence is TGCAGCGTTCGTGGGGGGAACACCGGGGAGCTGTTTTTT. It specifies CSVRGGNTGELFF.

The table lists this clonotype with many counts. V and J are TRBV20-1 and TRBJ1-1; 7 nucleotides line up with TRBD1. The germline V gene encodes CDR1 DFQATT and CDR2 SNEGSKA (reference sequence). Trimming removed 6 bases from V and 1 base from J; junction bases left unmatched: 11. There are 15 residues in the CDR3. CDR3 sequence: CSARLGGAANTEAFF. The CDR3 nucleotides read TGCAGTGCCCGGTTAGGGGGCGCGGCGAACACTGAAGCTTTCTTT.

The chain carries TRBV6-6 and TRBJ1-4, with D tentatively TRBD1 (6 bases). The CDR3 loop spans 16 amino acids. Trimming stripped 0 bases from V and 4 bases from J, with 12 bases between. Per the germline V gene, CDR1 is MNHNY and CDR2 is SVGAGI (reference sequence). CDR3 DNA: TGTGCCAGCAGTTACTCGGGGGGGGCCTATAATGAAAAACTGTTTTTT. This codes for CASSYSGGAYNEKLFF.

This clonotype was found a few times. A much larger clone is a single base away; this may be a read error. The chain uses TRBV20-1 and TRBJ2-7, with TRBD2 as a possible D gene (6 bases). This CDR3 has 16 amino acids. The ends were cut back, 0 bases at V and 3 bases at J, with 18 bases in the middle. Germline lookup yields CDR1 DFQATT and CDR2 SNEGSKA (reference sequence). The CDR3 loop is CSARDPVGGSGYEQYF. Written as DNA, the CDR3 is TGCAGTGCTAGAGATCCAGTGGGAGGTAGCGGCTACGAGCAGTACTTC.

This clonotype appeared many times. The rearrangement links TRBV28 to TRBJ2-2; the D gene is possibly TRBD2 (6 bases). Trimming shortened V by 8 bases and J by 4 bases, and 14 bases separated the two germline ends. Germline CDR1 reads MDHEN; CDR2 reads SYDVKM. The CDR3 is 14 amino acids. CDR3 sequence (DNA): TGTGCCAGCCTTACTGGCGGGATCACCGGGGAGCTGTTTTTT. Translating gives CASLTGGITGELFF.

The genes are TRBV4-1 and TRBJ2-5; D is possibly TRBD1 (5 bases). The CDR3 extends over 15 amino acids. From germline, CDR1 is MGHRA and CDR2 YSYEKL. Trimming removed 3 bases at V and 5 bases at J, with 16 bases between. The CDR3 DNA is TGCGCCAGCAGCCAGGCCCTGACAGCCACGGAGACCCAGTACTTC. Translated: CASSQALTATETQYF.

The J gene is TRBJ1-2, the V gene TRBV6-4; tentatively, D is TRBD1 (6 bases). CDR1 is MRHNA, CDR2 SNTAGT, per germline. This CDR3 comprises 13 residues. V gave up 6 bases and J gave up 7 bases, with 15 bases separating them. The CDR3 coding sequence is TGTGCCAGCAGCCCATCAACAGGGTCTGGCTACACCTTC. The encoded protein is CASSPSTGSGYTF.

This clonotype was counted many times. The V and J genes are TRBV15 and TRBJ1-2; no reliable D call. Germline values: CDR1 LNHNV, CDR2 YYDKDF (reference sequence). Trimming shortened V by 0 bases and J by 4 bases, and 12 bases separated the two germline ends. The CDR3 has 15 residues. The chain's CDR3 is CATSRDQGGGYGYTF. The CDR3 nucleotides read TGTGCCACCAGCAGAGATCAAGGAGGAGGCTATGGCTACACCTTC. The full variable domain, in which reference TRBV15 and TRBJ1-2 provide the parts outside the CDR3, is DAMVIQNPRYQVTQFGKPVTLSCSQTLNHNVMYWYQQKSSQAPKLLFHYYDKDFNNEADTPDNFQSRRPNTSFCFLDIRSPGLGDTAMYLCATSRDQGGGYGYTFGSGTRLTVV.

The chain uses TRBV19 and TRBJ2-7; 7 bases match TRBD1. V was clipped by 2 bases and J by 5 bases; unmatched bases: 9. CDR3 size: 15 residues. Looked up from germline, CDR1 is LNHDA and CDR2 is SQIVND (reference sequence). The CDR3 nucleotides are TGTGCCAGTAGTATAACTCAGACAGGGTCCCACGAGCAGTACTTC. Its translation: CASSITQTGSHEQYF.

This clonotype appeared many times. The V and J genes are TRBV11-2 and TRBJ2-1, with D unresolved. The CDR3 runs 17 residues. CDR1 and CDR2 (germline): SGHAT, FQNNGV. V lost 1 base and J lost 3, with 16 bases in between. This chain's CDR3 is CASSLGNQLKVYNEQFF. CDR3 DNA sequence: TGTGCCAGCAGCTTAGGGAATCAGTTGAAGGTCTACAATGAGCAGTTCTTC.

This clonotype was observed a few times. The gene calls are TRBV20-1 and TRBJ2-7; perhaps TRBD2 as D (6 bases). The CDR3 runs 12 residues. Germline CDR1 DFQATT, CDR2 SNEGSKA (reference sequence). V was cut by 4 bases and J by 6 bases, with 13 bases left in between. This CDR3 reads CSAKEGRREQYF. The CDR3, as DNA: TGCAGTGCTAAGGAGGGTCGCCGCGAGCAGTACTTC.

This clonotype was counted many times. This chain connects TRBV24-1 to TRBJ2-2; 7 positions match TRBD2. Germline CDR1 reads KGHDR; CDR2 reads SFDVKD. The CDR3 contains 15 residues. Unmatched junction bases numbered 2, after V lost 3 bases and J lost 2 bases. The CDR3 sequence is CATSDTSANTGELFF. The CDR3 nucleotides read TGTGCCACCAGTGATACTAGCGCCAACACCGGGGAGCTGTTTTTT.

This clonotype was counted many times. The V and J genes are TRBV12-5 and TRBJ2-1; 12 bases line up with TRBD2. The CDR3 is made up of 14 amino acids. Per germline, CDR1 LGHNT and CDR2 FRNRAP. With 5 bases clipped from V and 12 bases from J, the junction kept 8 bases outside the gene matches. As DNA, the CDR3 is TGTGCTAGTGGTCCGGGGACTAGCGGGCCCCCGCAGTTCTTC. Translation gives CASGPGTSGPPQFF. Together with reference TRBV12-5 and TRBJ2-1, the CDR3 gives the full variable domain: DARVTQTPRHKVTEMGQEVTMRCQPILGHNTVFWYRQTMMQGLELLAYFRNRAPLDDSGMPKDRFSAEMPDATLATLKIQPSEPRDSAVYFCASGPGTSGPPQFFGPGTRLTVL.

This clonotype has a count of ten or more. This chain connects TRBV4-3 to TRBJ2-5; 10 bases match TRBD1. The CDR3 runs to 14 residues. CDR1 and CDR2 (germline): LGHNA, YSLEER. V gave up 3 bases and J gave up 4 bases; unmatched junction bases: 2. CDR3 in amino acids: CASSQDRGGETQYF. For the CDR3, the DNA is TGCGCCAGCAGCCAGGACAGGGGGGGAGAGACCCAGTACTTC.

This sequence joins TRBV2 and TRBJ2-2, with 8 nucleotides matching TRBD2. V gave up 8 bases and J gave up 7 bases; unmatched junction bases: 9. CDR1 and CDR2 (germline): SNHLY, FYNNEI. CDR3 length: 14 amino acids. The CDR3 DNA is TGTGCCAGCTCCTTCATAGCGGGAATCGGGGAGCTGTTTTTT. The encoded protein is CASSFIAGIGELFF.

This clonotype was recorded many times. The V call is TRBV3-1, the J call TRBJ1-2; tentative D call: TRBD1 (5 bases). There are 15 residues in the CDR3. Germline V gene data show CDR1 as LGHDT and CDR2 as YNNKEL (reference sequence). Trimming shortened V by 0 bases and J by 5 bases, and 13 bases separated the two germline ends. The CDR3 DNA follows: TGTGCCAGCAGCCAAGATCCCACGGGGGGGTATGGCTACACCTTC. It specifies CASSQDPTGGYGYTF.

The chain couples TRBV5-1 to TRBJ2-7, with TRBD2 identical over 11 bases. The CDR3 runs 17 residues. With 0 bases clipped from V and 0 bases from J, the junction kept 5 bases outside the gene matches. Germline V gene lookup returns CDR1 SGHRS and CDR2 YFSETQ. In nucleotides, the CDR3 is TGCGCCAGCAGCTTGGGACTAGCGGGAACTAGCTCCTACGAGCAGTACTTC. This translates into CASSLGLAGTSSYEQYF.

The gene calls are TRBV5-1 and TRBJ2-1; 7 positions match TRBD2. The germline CDR1 and CDR2 sequences are SGHRS and YFSETQ. The CDR3 is 14 amino acids. V was clipped by 7 bases and J by 5 bases; unmatched bases: 9. As DNA, the CDR3 is TGCGCCAGCTATGGGGGGGAAACCGACAATGAGCAGTTCTTC. It codes for CASYGGETDNEQFF.

The chain is built from TRBV5-8 and TRBJ2-3, with TRBD2 matching over 9 bases. This CDR3 contains 16 residues. From germline, CDR1 is SGHTS and CDR2 YDEGEE. V lost 3 bases, J lost 4 bases, and 9 bases stayed unmatched. In nucleotides, the CDR3 is TGTGCCAGCAGCTCTAGGGATAGCGGGAGCGCAGATACGCAGTATTTT. Translated, it gives CASSSRDSGSADTQYF.

This clonotype appeared a few times. The rearrangement joins TRBV19 to TRBJ2-3; 7 nucleotides align to TRBD1. CDR3 length: 15 residues. Germline CDR1 reads LNHDA; CDR2 reads SQIVND (reference sequence). V was pared by 6 bases and J by 1 base, with 7 bases of the junction left unmatched. The CDR3 protein is CASRQTGFGTDTQYF. The CDR3 bases are TGTGCCAGTAGACAGACAGGGTTTGGCACAGATACGCAGTATTTT.